The clone carrying this T cell receptor (beta chain) was counted between two and nine times. This entry comes from a study of T cells in Graves' hyperthyroidism and ophthalmopathy. RNA transcripts provided the source from which TCR beta CDR3 regions were amplified. The HTBI primer set served for first-round RT-PCR of the TCR CDR3. TCRdb used MiXCR to reprocess the multiplex PCR reads, holding one entry per CDR3 protein. The data contain about 590,000 distinct CDR3 sequences, approximately 15% of them singletons. The source is a woman between 18 and 30 years old with Graves' ophthalmopathy. Sequencing was performed on blood.

CDR3 bases: TGCAGTGCTAGAGGTCTAGCGGGAGGGAGGAATGAGCAGTTCTTC. Translated, it gives CSARGLAGGRNEQFF. V and J are TRBV20-1 and TRBJ2-1; 12 bases map to TRBD2. Per germline, CDR1 DFQATT and CDR2 SNEGSKA (reference sequence). J was trimmed by 7 bases and V by 1 base; bases with no gene match: 5. CDR3 length: 15 amino acids.